The 17 T cell receptor beta chains below were found in one sample sequenced in a study of vaccination and CD4 T cells after COVID-19. Documented treatment: approximately 10-day PBMC culture with coronavirus spike peptide pools or control peptides (ViraFEST assay). Sequence data for DNA of cultured CD4+ T cells were generated by the Oncomine TCR Beta short-read assay. TCRdb reprocessed the PCR reads with MiXCR, giving one entry per CDR3 protein. The profile shows about 20,000 distinct CDR3 sequences, approximately 40% of them singletons. These receptors lack a known antigen. This material consisted of CD4+ T cells from blood, cultured in vitro, taken after SARS-CoV-2 vaccination. These receptors originate from a human donor who had recovered from COVID-19.

This clonotype was seen a handful of times. V is TRBV25-1 and J is TRBJ2-7; 9 bases line up with TRBD1. Germline lookup yields CDR1 MGHDK and CDR2 SYGVNS. The CDR3 contains 14 residues. V lost 4 bases to trimming and J lost 8 bases; unmatched junction nucleotides: 9. The CDR3 nucleotides read TGTGCCAGCAGTGGGACCGGGACAGGGCAACAGCAGTACTTC. This codes for CASSGTGTGQQQYF.

The rearrangement joins TRBV7-3 to TRBJ2-1, with 7 bases identical to TRBD2. V lost 3 bases, J lost 7 bases, and 3 bases stayed unmatched. This CDR3 is built from 13 residues. From germline, CDR1 is SGHTA and CDR2 FQGTGA. CDR3 nucleotide sequence: TGTGCCAGCAGCTTCCAGGGAGGGAATGAGCAGTTCTTC. Amino acids: CASSFQGGNEQFF. The variable domain in full, with the rest retrieved from reference TRBV7-3 and TRBJ2-1, is GAGVSQTPSNKVTEKGKYVELRCDPISGHTALYWYRQSLGQGPEFLIYFQGTGAADDSGLPNDRFFAVRPEGSVSTLKIQRTERGDSAVYLCASSFQGGNEQFFGPGTRLTVL.

The V call is TRBV28, the J call TRBJ1-2; D uncertain. The length of the CDR3 is 13 residues. Germline loops: CDR1 MDHEN, CDR2 SYDVKM. Trimming took off 8 bases at V and 4 bases at J, with 14 bases between the two ends. The chain's CDR3 is CASWARSPYGYTF. The CDR3 DNA reads TGTGCCAGCTGGGCCAGGAGCCCCTATGGCTACACCTTC.

The chain uses TRBV6-1 and TRBJ1-1; D gene ambiguous. The V gene's germline CDR1 is MNHNS and CDR2 SASEGT. Trimming took 8 bases from V and 1 from J, leaving 14 bases between them. The CDR3 covers 14 residues. CDR3 in DNA: TGTGCCAGCCTTCGCCACAGTCGGAACACTGAAGCTTTCTTT. Protein sequence: CASLRHSRNTEAFF.

This clonotype has just a few counts. This chain connects TRBV28 to TRBJ1-2; D gene unclear. Germline CDR1 MDHEN, CDR2 SYDVKM. This CDR3 has 12 residues. V was pared by 6 bases and J by 6 bases, with 11 bases between. CDR3 in DNA: TGTGCCAGCAGGCACAGAAGCCATGGCTACACCTTC. Its translation: CASRHRSHGYTF.

The J gene is TRBJ2-7, the V gene TRBV28; perhaps D is TRBD1 or TRBD2 (5 bases each). Germline values: CDR1 MDHEN, CDR2 SYDVKM. The V end lost 8 bases, the J end lost 5 bases, and 13 bases lay between the germline ends. The CDR3 spans 12 residues. The CDR3 loop is CASEGLVNEQYF. The CDR3, as DNA: TGTGCCAGCGAGGGGCTAGTGAACGAGCAGTACTTC.

There are a few counts of this clonotype. The chain has TRBV27 and TRBJ1-1; tentatively, D is TRBD1 (5 bases). With 4 bases removed from V and 5 bases from J, the gap between germline ends came to 20 bases. The CDR3 extends over 16 amino acids. The germline CDR1 and CDR2 sequences are MNHEY and SMNVEV (reference sequence). The CDR3 DNA follows: TGTGCCAGCAGTTCCCTAAAGACGGCCGAGGGGACTGAAGCTTTCTTT. It is translated as CASSSLKTAEGTEAFF.

The CDR3 reads CASSRGGSGTFYEQYF. The CDR3 nucleotides are TGTGCCAGCAGCCGTGGCGGTAGCGGGACCTTCTACGAGCAGTACTTC. The chain combines TRBV11-1 with TRBJ2-1, with TRBD2 matching 8 bases. The J call is doubtful: the DNA matches TRBJ2-7 better. CDR1 SGHAT and CDR2 FQDESV come from the germline V gene (reference sequence). The CDR3 is 16 residues long.

In its sample, this clonotype was seen a few times. The rearrangement links TRBV15 to TRBJ2-1, with TRBD2 identical over 9 bases. Germline V gene sequence: CDR1 LNHNV, CDR2 YYDKDF (reference sequence). The CDR3 spans 17 residues. With 1 base clipped from V and 1 base from J, the junction kept 5 bases outside the gene matches. The CDR3 DNA reads as TGTGCCACCAGCAGAGGGAATAGCGGGAGTTCCTACAATGAGCAGTTCTTC. Its translation: CATSRGNSGSSYNEQFF.

This chain uses TRBV24-1 with TRBJ2-1, with 12 nucleotides matching TRBD2. V was clipped by 4 bases and J by 6 bases; unmatched bases: 3. This CDR3 is built from 15 residues. Germline CDR1 is KGHDR and CDR2 is SFDVKD. CDR3 loop: CATSDPSGRGNEQFF. Here the CDR3 DNA reads TGTGCCACCAGTGACCCTAGCGGGAGGGGCAATGAGCAGTTCTTC.

This clonotype occurred a few times. The CDR3 DNA reads TGTGCCACCAGTGCCACAACTTCGGGAGGGAGCACAGATACGCAGTATTTT. Translated, it gives CATSATTSGGSTDTQYF. The V gene is TRBV24-1, the J gene TRBJ2-3; 8 bases align to TRBD2. J was trimmed by 0 bases and V by 5 bases; bases with no gene match: 9. The CDR3 loop spans 17 amino acids. Germline V CDR1 and CDR2: KGHDR, SFDVKD.

The chain carries TRBV20-1 and TRBJ2-7; a weak D match, TRBD2 (5 bases). The germline V gene encodes CDR1 DFQATT and CDR2 SNEGSKA (reference sequence). V was cut by 0 bases and J by 5 bases, with 20 bases left in between. The length of the CDR3 is 16 residues. DNA of the CDR3: TGCAGTGCTAGAGATGGGAGCCGAAGGCAAATCCACGAGCAGTACTTC. Amino acids: CSARDGSRRQIHEQYF.

This clonotype was observed a few times. The chain combines TRBV24-1 with TRBJ2-1, with D perhaps matching TRBD1 or TRBD2 (5 bases each). Looked up from germline, CDR1 is KGHDR and CDR2 is SFDVKD. V lost 2 bases to trimming and J lost 4 bases, with 14 bases between them. CDR3 length: 16 residues. The CDR3 coding sequence is TGTGCCACCAGTGATTCGGGACCTAGTACGTACAATGAGCAGTTCTTC. Translation gives CATSDSGPSTYNEQFF.

This clonotype was counted between two and nine times. The chain is built from TRBV20-1 and TRBJ1-1; TRBD1 aligns across 7 bases. The CDR3 runs 14 residues. Germline V gene lookup returns CDR1 DFQATT and CDR2 SNEGSKA (reference sequence). V dropped 4 bases and J dropped 1; count of bases not matched to a gene: 6. The CDR3 sequence is CSATRDRANTEAFF. DNA of the CDR3: TGCAGTGCTACTAGGGACAGAGCGAACACTGAAGCTTTCTTT.

V usage is TRBV27 and J usage is TRBJ1-1; D is ambiguous. The germline V gene has CDR1 MNHEY and CDR2 SMNVEV (reference sequence). The V and J ends lost 2 bases and 8 bases respectively, with 6 bases between them. This CDR3 spans 11 amino acids. CDR3 sequence: CASSLKGEAFF. In DNA, the CDR3 is TGTGCCAGCAGTTTAAAGGGAGAAGCTTTCTTT.

V usage is TRBV2 and J usage is TRBJ1-5; 9 bases are shared with TRBD1. Germline V gives CDR1 SNHLY, CDR2 FYNNEI. V lost 0 bases to trimming and J lost 7 bases; unmatched junction nucleotides: 4. This CDR3 spans 15 amino acids. The CDR3 is CASSEAGQGYQPQHF. The CDR3 coding sequence is TGTGCCAGCAGTGAAGCGGGACAGGGCTACCAGCCCCAGCATTTT.

In this sample, this clonotype turned up a few times. This chain uses TRBV19 with TRBJ1-5, with TRBD1 matching over 8 bases. CDR3 length: 14 amino acids. The germline gives CDR1 LNHDA, CDR2 SQIVND (reference sequence). After removal of 5 bases from V and 3 bases from J, the junction contained 3 bases not matched to a gene. The CDR3 bases are TGTGCCAGTAGTGCGGGACAGGACAATCAGCCCCAGCATTTT. Translating gives CASSAGQDNQPQHF.